This record looks at one TCR beta chain sequence and its context. The data belong to a study of blood T cells in healthy people across ages. With a J-beta primer mix and a sample-barcoded 5' primer, a second PCR ran roughly 7 to 11 cycles. TCRdb re-called the 5' RACE reads through MiXCR, storing one row per CDR3 protein. The profile shows 730,000 or so distinct CDR3 sequences, around 41% of them singletons. The sequence was obtained from an elderly man in good health. The sequencing sample was made of blood.

The DNA of the CDR3 is TGCAGTGCTGACCCGATGGAGGGACCCTACGAGCAGTACTTC. Encoded protein: CSADPMEGPYEQYF. The V call is TRBV20-1, the J call TRBJ2-7; TRBD2 is a possible D gene (6 bases). There are 14 residues in the CDR3. The V end was cut by 5 bases, the J end by 2 bases, with 16 bases between. CDR1 DFQATT and CDR2 SNEGSKA come from the germline V gene (reference sequence).